This TCR beta chain originates from a study of T cells in Graves' hyperthyroidism and ophthalmopathy. Whole-study findings and limits: Separating ophthalmopathy from stable hyperthyroidism was achieved by a 13 V-J model.

With 6 bases removed from V and 3 bases from J, the gap between germline ends came to 15 bases. The CDR3 covers 14 residues. Per the germline V gene, CDR1 is LNHDA and CDR2 is SQIVND (reference sequence). RNA transcripts yielded amplified TCR beta CDR3 regions. The HTBI primer set drove a first-round RT-PCR of the TCR CDR3. TCRdb re-called the multiplex PCR reads with MiXCR, one entry per CDR3 protein. The sample lists about half a million distinct CDR3 sequences, around 21% occurring once. This clonotype was counted many times. The target antigen is unknown. This chain connects TRBV19 to TRBJ2-7, with D unclear. The sequence was collected from a young man with Graves' hyperthyroidism. Sequenced material: blood. CDR3 region: CASSHRTMSYEQYF. The CDR3 bases are TGTGCCAGTAGCCATAGGACGATGAGCTACGAGCAGTACTTC.